The clone carrying this T cell receptor beta chain is medium-sized (0.01 to 0.1%) by share. Its antigen is still unknown. From about 0.5 ug of total RNA, TCR beta-specific cDNA was reverse-transcribed using a constant-region primer. Construction of TCR beta libraries relied on three successive nested multiplex PCR rounds employing slightly modified ARM-PCR. Two initial PCR rounds of approximately 10 cycles each paired TRBV1-TRBV30 forward primers with a C-beta reverse primer. Using its own MiXCR run on the multiplex PCR reads, TCRdb lists one record per CDR3 protein. The sample carries approximately 100,000 distinct CDR3 sequences, about 62% recorded once. Scientists recovered RNA and DNA together from around 20-30 mg of unsorted bulk tissue. The patients lived with chronic HBV infection and had not yet received any treatment. Each individual tumor supplied samples from five separate regions. Whichever tumor sample was examined, it had over 85% viable tumor cells.

The source of the sample is a study of tumor-infiltrating lymphocytes in primary liver carcinoma. Study-wide findings and caveats: Compared with blood, tumor repertoires held significantly more in their top 250 clones.

The germline V gene has CDR1 SQVTM and CDR2 ANQGSEA. The CDR3 sequence is 13 residues long. V was trimmed by 7 bases and J by 0 bases, leaving 12 bases between them. Sequenced material: liver tumor tissue from sampling region 2. The subset here: tumor region T2, inferior pole. The chain couples TRBV29-1 to TRBJ1-2; D unclear. The receptor was derived from a woman aged 60-75 years with primary liver carcinoma and hepatitis B virus infection. This CDR3 reads CSAPSATNYGYTF. CDR3 DNA sequence: TGCAGCGCCCCCTCGGCCACTAACTATGGCTACACCTTC.